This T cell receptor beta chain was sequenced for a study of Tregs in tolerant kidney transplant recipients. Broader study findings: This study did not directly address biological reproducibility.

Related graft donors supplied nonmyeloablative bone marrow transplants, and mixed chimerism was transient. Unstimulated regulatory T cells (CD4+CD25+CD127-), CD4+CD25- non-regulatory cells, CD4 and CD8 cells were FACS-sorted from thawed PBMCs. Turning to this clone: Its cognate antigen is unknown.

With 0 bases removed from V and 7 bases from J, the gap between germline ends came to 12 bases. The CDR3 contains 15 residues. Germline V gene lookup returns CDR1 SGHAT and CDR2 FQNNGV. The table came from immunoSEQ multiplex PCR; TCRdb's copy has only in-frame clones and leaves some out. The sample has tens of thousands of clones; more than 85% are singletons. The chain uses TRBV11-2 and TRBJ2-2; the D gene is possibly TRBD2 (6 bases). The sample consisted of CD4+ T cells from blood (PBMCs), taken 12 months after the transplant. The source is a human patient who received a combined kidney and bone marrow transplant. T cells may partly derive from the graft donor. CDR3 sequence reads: CASSLEGTGDGELFF. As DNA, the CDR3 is TGTGCCAGCAGCTTAGAAGGAACGGGGGACGGGGAGCTGTTTTTT.